This T cell receptor (beta chain) came from a study of resident and recirculating memory T cells in vitiligo. Only in-frame clones appear in the TCRdb table, and some are missing; sequencing was by immunoSEQ multiplex PCR. This sample carries roughly 80,000 clones, approximately 90% of them seen once, and the ten largest clones take 4% to 5.5%. The CDR3 runs 13 residues. Germline V gene sequence: CDR1 MNHEY, CDR2 SMNVEV (reference sequence). Trimming removed 6 bases at V and 2 bases at J, with 9 bases between. The source material was blood. The sequence derives from a male donor with vitiligo. The chain recombines TRBV27 with TRBJ2-3; D remains ambiguous. DNA of the CDR3: TGTGCCAGCAGGCCGGAGTACACAGATACGCAGTATTTT. This gives the protein CASRPEYTDTQYF.